The 11 T cell receptor beta chains below were found in one sample sequenced in a study of radiotherapy plus CTLA-4 blockade in lung cancer. Data came from immunoSEQ multiplex PCR; TCRdb stores just in-frame clones and leaves some out. Here the sample spans about 15,000 clones, around 87% being singletons. The source material was peripheral blood, sampled from a patient treated with radiotherapy plus ipilimumab. Receptors were obtained from a human donor with non-small cell lung cancer that progressed on radiotherapy plus ipilimumab. Some clones in this sample may be carry-over from other donors' samples.

The gene calls are TRBV28 and TRBJ2-7, with 8 positions matching TRBD2. The CDR3 runs to 20 residues. Germline loops: CDR1 MDHEN, CDR2 SYDVKM. J was trimmed by 5 bases and V by 3 bases; bases with no gene match: 24. The CDR3 loop reads CASSLPASKPGTSGVNEQYF. CDR3 in DNA: TGTGCCAGCAGTTTGCCCGCCTCAAAGCCCGGGACTAGTGGGGTGAACGAGCAGTACTTC.

Here the CDR3 reads CATSRDPDRGIEQFF. The DNA of the CDR3 is TGTGCCACCAGCAGAGATCCTGACAGGGGTATTGAGCAGTTCTTC. V usage is TRBV15 and J usage is TRBJ2-1; 8 nucleotides agree with TRBD1. CDR1 is LNHNV and CDR2 is YYDKDF in the germline V gene (reference sequence). The length of the CDR3 is 15 residues. The junction had 7 bases not matched to a gene; V was cut back by 0 bases and J by 9 bases.

The chain carries TRBV27 and TRBJ2-7, with TRBD1 identical over 7 bases. Germline CDR1 MNHEY, CDR2 SMNVEV (reference sequence). The CDR3 spans 15 residues. The V segment lost 3 bases and the J segment 3 bases; nucleotides outside the gene matches: 8. Written as DNA, the CDR3 is TGTGCCAGCAGTTTCACAGGGGCTCGACGCTACGAGCAGTACTTC. Its protein product is CASSFTGARRYEQYF.

The chain has TRBV4-2 and TRBJ2-3, with D perhaps matching TRBD2 (7 bases). The CDR3 consists of 17 residues. The germline V and J ends were trimmed by 1 base and 0 bases, with 14 bases remaining between them. CDR1 is LGHNA, CDR2 YNFKEQ, per germline. The CDR3 here is CASSQVRGGGSTDTQYF. The CDR3, as DNA: TGTGCCAGCAGCCAAGTAAGGGGGGGAGGTAGCACAGATACGCAGTATTTT.

CDR3 amino acids: CASSLVTAVSYNEQFF. Written as DNA, the CDR3 is TGTGCCAGCAGCTTAGTAACGGCGGTCTCCTACAATGAGCAGTTCTTC. The genes are TRBV7-8 and TRBJ2-1; D call uncertain. Trimming shortened V by 1 base and J by 0 bases, and 10 bases separated the two germline ends. This CDR3 is built from 16 residues. Germline V gene sequence: CDR1 SGHVS, CDR2 FQNEAQ.

The V gene is TRBV5-1, the J gene TRBJ2-2, with 7 bases matching TRBD2. The CDR3 runs 17 residues. CDR1 is SGHRS, CDR2 YFSETQ, per germline. The V and J ends lost 0 bases and 1 base, in that order; junction bases with no gene match: 6. Here the CDR3 reads CASSLAGLAVNTGELFF. CDR3 sequence (DNA): TGCGCCAGCAGCTTGGCCGGTCTAGCGGTGAACACCGGGGAGCTGTTTTTT. The full variable domain, with the rest looked up from reference TRBV5-1 and TRBJ2-2, is KAGVTQTPRYLIKTRGQQVTLSCSPISGHRSVSWYQQTPGQGLQFLFEYFSETQRNKGNFPGRFSGRQFSNSRSEMNVSTLELGDSALYLCASSLAGLAVNTGELFFGEGSRLTVL.

The chain joins TRBV18 to TRBJ2-7; 12 bases fit TRBD2. The V gene end was trimmed by 5 bases and the J gene end by 3 bases; junction bases not matched to a gene: 8. The V gene's germline CDR1 is KGHSH and CDR2 LQKENI. The CDR3 extends over 16 amino acids. This chain's CDR3 is CASSYGLAGNLYEQYF. CDR3 nucleotides: TGTGCCAGCTCATATGGACTAGCGGGGAATCTCTACGAGCAGTACTTC.

This chain joins TRBV7-8 and TRBJ1-5; no reliable D call. Per germline, CDR1 SGHVS and CDR2 FQNEAQ. The CDR3 sequence is 16 residues long. The ends were cut back, 5 bases at V and 5 bases at J, with 19 bases in the middle. The CDR3 nucleotides read TGTGCCAGCAGCAAATCAATCCCGGGGTCTGATCAGCCCCAGCATTTT. It specifies CASSKSIPGSDQPQHF.

V gene TRBV5-1 combines with J gene TRBJ2-5; 10 bases are a match to TRBD2. The CDR3 has 15 amino acids. Trimming removed 0 bases from V and 3 bases from J; junction bases left unmatched: 2. CDR1 is SGHRS and CDR2 is YFSETQ in the germline V gene. CDR3 residues: CASSLGLAGKETQYF. Written as DNA, the CDR3 is TGCGCCAGCAGCTTGGGACTAGCGGGTAAAGAGACCCAGTACTTC.

The chain employs TRBV6-1 and TRBJ2-7; D is ambiguous. V was shortened by 8 bases and J by 0 bases, with 11 bases between the two germline ends. The CDR3 extends over 13 amino acids. Germline-derived CDR1 and CDR2 are MNHNS and SASEGT. DNA of the CDR3: TGTGCCAGCGGGGAAGTCGGCTCCTACGAGCAGTACTTC. Residues: CASGEVGSYEQYF.

The rearrangement links TRBV2 to TRBJ1-2; D gene ambiguous. The germline gives CDR1 SNHLY, CDR2 FYNNEI. V lost 4 bases, J lost 6 bases, and 9 bases lay in between. CDR3 length: 12 residues. The CDR3 sequence is CASSVDGHGYTF. In DNA, the CDR3 is TGTGCCAGCAGTGTTGATGGCCATGGCTACACCTTC.